Only a few counts were recorded for the clone carrying this T cell receptor beta chain. Its specificity is not known. These data come from a study of beta chain features in type 1 diabetes. Findings of the study overall: Shorter TCRB CDR3s, moderately but significantly so, marked every one of the four CD4+ subsets in Type 1 diabetes patients.

The CDR3 runs 14 residues. Germline CDR1 is SQVTM and CDR2 is ANQGSEA. The junction had 8 bases not matched to a gene; V was cut back by 2 bases and J by 5 bases. The whole isolated RNA underwent reverse transcription, so sequencing captured expressed TCRB transcripts. An average about 3.8 million reads came from naive, central memory and regulatory T cell samples. TCRdb keeps only in-frame clones here, not all; method: immunoSEQ multiplex PCR. The data hold about 160,000 clones, with about 8% observed a single time. Sequencing was carried out using central memory CD4+ T cells from blood. The rearrangement uses TRBV29-1 and TRBJ2-7; 8 nucleotides align to TRBD2. This clonotype was obtained from a woman in her thirties or forties with type 1 diabetes. The CDR3 reads CSVEHSPGGNEQYF. CDR3 DNA sequence: TGCAGCGTTGAACACAGTCCGGGGGGGAACGAGCAGTACTTC.